Listed below are T cell receptor beta chains from one sample, sequenced in a study of CD8+ T cells in alopecia areata. The data were produced by immunoSEQ multiplex PCR, yet TCRdb's version contains in-frame clones alone and is incomplete. This sample yields around 300,000 clones, of which approximately 60% are seen a single time; 0.8% to 1% belongs to the top ten. The starting material was CD4+ T cells sorted from blood, obtained around week 53, from a patient treated with tofacitinib. The receptors come from a human donor with alopecia areata. CDR3s include the opening cysteine and the closing phenylalanine or tryptophan. Fields, in order: V gene, D gene, J gene, clone size, CDR3 protein, CDR3 DNA. The D gene is left open where the match is weak. Clone size is shown for a subset of rows, as once, few, many or a class of expanded clone.

V gene: TRBV29-1; D gene: NA; J gene: TRBJ1-1; clone size: NA; CDR3 protein: CSVVRGNTEAFF; CDR3 DNA: TGCAGCGTTGTAAGAGGGAACACTGAAGCTTTCTTT
V gene: TRBV9; D gene: TRBD2; J gene: TRBJ2-1; clone size: NA; CDR3 protein: CASSWGLRTNNEQFF; CDR3 DNA: TGTGCCAGCAGCTGGGGACTAAGGACTAACAATGAGCAGTTCTTC
V gene: TRBV6-5; D gene: TRBD1; J gene: TRBJ2-7; clone size: few; CDR3 protein: CATRDRVTYEQYF; CDR3 DNA: TGTGCCACCCGGGACAGGGTGACCTACGAGCAGTACTTC
V gene: TRBV14; D gene: TRBD1; J gene: TRBJ2-1; clone size: few; CDR3 protein: CASSSGTGLDEQFF; CDR3 DNA: TGTGCCAGCAGCTCTGGGACAGGGTTGGATGAGCAGTTCTTC
V gene: TRBV29-1; D gene: NA; J gene: TRBJ1-3; clone size: NA; CDR3 protein: CSAELQGVGNTIYF; CDR3 DNA: TGCAGCGCCGAACTACAGGGCGTCGGAAACACCATATATTTT
V gene: TRBV4-2; D gene: NA; J gene: TRBJ1-1; clone size: NA; CDR3 protein: CASSQHLTWDGTEAFF; CDR3 DNA: TGTGCCAGCAGCCAACACTTAACGTGGGACGGCACTGAAGCTTTCTTT
V gene: TRBV7-3; D gene: NA; J gene: TRBJ2-5; clone size: NA; CDR3 protein: CASSLLGAGRGETQYF; CDR3 DNA: TGTGCCAGCAGCCTGCTTGGGGCAGGGCGTGGGGAGACCCAGTACTTC
V gene: TRBV30; D gene: TRBD1; J gene: TRBJ2-7; clone size: once; CDR3 protein: CAWSVTGRGLYEQYF; CDR3 DNA: TGTGCCTGGAGTGTTACTGGCAGGGGGCTCTACGAGCAGTACTTC
V gene: TRBV4-3; D gene: TRBD1; J gene: TRBJ2-3; clone size: NA; CDR3 protein: CASSQDRAADTQYF; CDR3 DNA: TGCGCCAGCAGCCAGGACAGGGCCGCAGATACGCAGTATTTT
V gene: TRBV7-2; D gene: TRBD2; J gene: TRBJ2-1; clone size: medium-sized; CDR3 protein: CASSSSGGSYNEQFF; CDR3 DNA: TGTGCCAGCAGCTCTAGCGGGGGTTCCTACAATGAGCAGTTCTTC
V gene: TRBV4-2; D gene: NA; J gene: TRBJ1-5; clone size: NA; CDR3 protein: CASSRDGQPQHF; CDR3 DNA: TGTGCCAGCAGCCGAGACGGTCAGCCCCAGCATTTT
V gene: TRBV5-1; D gene: NA; J gene: TRBJ2-1; clone size: NA; CDR3 protein: CASSLSGTYNEQFF; CDR3 DNA: TGCGCCAGCAGCTTGAGTGGAACCTACAATGAGCAGTTCTTC
V gene: TRBV7-9; D gene: NA; J gene: TRBJ2-3; clone size: NA; CDR3 protein: CASSPGLVIITQYF; CDR3 DNA: TGTGCCAGCAGCCCCGGGCTGGTGATCATCACGCAGTATTTT
V gene: TRBV4-1; D gene: NA; J gene: TRBJ2-7; clone size: NA; CDR3 protein: CASSPGDRAYEQYF; CDR3 DNA: TGCGCCAGCAGCCCCGGGGACCGAGCCTACGAGCAGTACTTC
V gene: TRBV4-2; D gene: TRBD2; J gene: TRBJ2-5; clone size: NA; CDR3 protein: CASSQDYWLAGKETQYF; CDR3 DNA: TGTGCCAGCAGCCAAGATTACTGGCTAGCGGGGAAAGAGACCCAGTACTTC